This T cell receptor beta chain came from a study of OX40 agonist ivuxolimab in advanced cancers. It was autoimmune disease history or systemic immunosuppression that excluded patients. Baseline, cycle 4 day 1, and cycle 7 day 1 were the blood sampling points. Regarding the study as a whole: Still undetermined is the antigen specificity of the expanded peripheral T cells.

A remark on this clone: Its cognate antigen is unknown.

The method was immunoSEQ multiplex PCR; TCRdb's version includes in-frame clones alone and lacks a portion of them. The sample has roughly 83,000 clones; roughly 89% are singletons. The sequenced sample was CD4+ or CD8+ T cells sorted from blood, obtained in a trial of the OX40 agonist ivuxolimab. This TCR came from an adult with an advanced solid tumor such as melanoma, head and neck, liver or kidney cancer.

The CDR3 DNA follows: TGTGCCAGCAGTGAAGGGCGTAGTCCTGGAAACACCATATATTTT. This translates into CASSEGRSPGNTIYF. The chain uses TRBV6-1 and TRBJ1-3; D remains unclear. V was shortened by 1 base and J by 2 bases, with 9 bases between the two germline ends. The CDR3 consists of 15 residues. The germline V gene encodes CDR1 MNHNS and CDR2 SASEGT.